Listed here are 13 T cell receptor beta chains from one sample, sequenced in a study of response to subunit inactivated influenza vaccine. TCRdb reanalysed the RT-PCR reads using MiXCR and keeps one entry per CDR3 protein. This sample has about 700,000 distinct CDR3 sequences, with approximately 13% found just once. Here the sequenced sample was PBMCs from blood, taken around 15 days before vaccination. Source of these receptors: a man in his fifties or sixties who received an inactivated influenza vaccine.

This clonotype was picked up a small number of times. The chain carries TRBV28 and TRBJ1-2; D unclear. Per germline, CDR1 MDHEN and CDR2 SYDVKM. V dropped 5 bases and J dropped 8 bases, with 15 bases sitting between them. The CDR3 is 13 residues long. The CDR3 loop is CASSEHPSGGYTF. The DNA for the CDR3 is TGTGCCAGCAGTGAACATCCCTCGGGGGGCTACACCTTC.

V gene TRBV5-1 combines with J gene TRBJ2-7, with 8 bases identical to TRBD1. The ends lost 0 bases at V and 12 bases at J; junction bases unmatched: 8. The CDR3 is 13 residues long. In germline, CDR1 is SGHRS, CDR2 YFSETQ. CDR3 sequence reads: CASSLGDRGRGYF. For the CDR3, the DNA is TGCGCCAGCAGCTTGGGAGACAGGGGACGGGGGTACTTC. Together with reference TRBV5-1 and TRBJ2-7, the CDR3 gives the full variable domain: KAGVTQTPRYLIKTRGQQVTLSCSPISGHRSVSWYQQTPGQGLQFLFEYFSETQRNKGNFPGRFSGRQFSNSRSEMNVSTLELGDSALYLCASSLGDRGRGYFGPGTRLTVT.

This clonotype turned up a few times. This chain links TRBV20-1 with TRBJ2-1; D ambiguous. The CDR3 covers 10 residues. The ends were cut back, 5 bases at V and 3 bases at J, with 2 bases in the middle. Germline V gives CDR1 DFQATT, CDR2 SNEGSKA (reference sequence). The CDR3 nucleotides are TGCAGTGCTTACTACAATGAGCAGTTCTTC. It yields the protein CSAYYNEQFF.

In this sample, this clonotype turned up a few times. This chain links TRBV29-1 with TRBJ1-1; possibly TRBD1 for D (5 bases). The germline V and J ends were trimmed by 5 bases and 5 bases, with 18 bases remaining between them. This CDR3 has 14 amino acids. Germline V lookup: CDR1 SQVTM, CDR2 ANQGSEA. The CDR3 bases are TGCAGCGTTATCGGGGCGATCAAGGGTACTGAAGCTTTCTTT. It encodes CSVIGAIKGTEAFF.

With regard to this clonotype: A much larger clone differs by one base, so this may be a read error. The rearrangement uses TRBV5-1 and TRBJ2-1; the D gene could be TRBD1 or TRBD2 (5 bases each). The CDR3 totals 16 residues. Germline CDR1 reads SGHRS; CDR2 reads YFSETQ. The CDR3, as DNA: TGCGCCAGCAGCGGGGGATTGGCGACAACGGGGAATGGGCAGTTCTTC. This translates into CASSGGLATTGNGQFF.

The rearrangement joins TRBV28 to TRBJ1-4, with 7 bases aligning to TRBD1. Germline V gene data show CDR1 as MDHEN and CDR2 as SYDVKM. The CDR3 is made up of 15 amino acids. V lost 3 bases and J lost 7; bases outside the gene matches: 8. Here the CDR3 reads CASSFPGQRLEKLFF. The DNA of the CDR3 is TGTGCCAGCAGTTTTCCGGGACAGAGACTTGAAAAACTGTTTTTT. The whole variable domain, remainder taken from reference TRBV28 and TRBJ1-4, is DVKVTQSSRYLVKRTGEKVFLECVQDMDHENMFWYRQDPGLGLRLIYFSYDVKMKEKGDIPEGYSVSREKKERFSLILESASTNQTSMYLCASSFPGQRLEKLFFGSGTQLSVL.

This chain uses TRBV28 with TRBJ2-4; D unresolved. This CDR3 is built from 16 residues. CDR1 MDHEN and CDR2 SYDVKM come from the germline V gene. V was pared by 4 bases and J by 4 bases, with 17 bases between. The CDR3 reads CASSSPQWPQKNIQYF. In DNA form, the CDR3 reads TGTGCCAGCAGTTCCCCCCAGTGGCCTCAAAAAAACATTCAGTACTTC.

This clonotype was counted many times. This rearrangement joins TRBV20-1 to TRBJ1-2; the D gene is possibly TRBD1 (5 bases). Germline V gene sequence: CDR1 DFQATT, CDR2 SNEGSKA (reference sequence). Trimming pared 3 bases from V and 6 bases from J, leaving 11 bases between. CDR3 length: 12 amino acids. CDR3 DNA sequence: TGCAGTGCTAGTCGGGGCGGAGATGGCTACACCTTC. It encodes CSASRGGDGYTF.

The rearrangement joins TRBV4-3 to TRBJ2-5, with D perhaps matching TRBD2 (5 bases). Looked up from germline, CDR1 is LGHNA and CDR2 is YSLEER. Trimming shortened V by 0 bases and J by 5 bases, and 10 bases separated the two germline ends. The CDR3 loop spans 14 amino acids. The DNA for the CDR3 is TGCGCCAGCAGCCAAGAACGGGGATTGGAGACCCAGTACTTC. Translation: CASSQERGLETQYF.

This clonotype was observed many times. This chain uses TRBV19 with TRBJ1-1; 9 nucleotides align to TRBD1. CDR3 length: 19 amino acids. V lost 5 bases, J lost 8 bases, and 24 bases stayed unmatched. From germline, CDR1 is LNHDA and CDR2 SQIVND (reference sequence). This chain's CDR3 is CASSPPGGVWTGEDWEAFF. The DNA for the CDR3 is TGTGCCAGTAGTCCCCCCGGCGGGGTATGGACAGGGGAGGACTGGGAAGCTTTCTTT.

This chain links TRBV12-3 or TRBV12-4 with TRBJ2-7; TRBD2 matches 10 bases. J gave up 7 bases and V 2 bases, and 11 bases lay outside the gene matches. The CDR3 length is 16 residues. CDR3 sequence reads: CASSLYPAGGQREQYF. CDR3 DNA: TGTGCCAGCAGTTTATATCCAGCGGGGGGGCAACGGGAGCAGTACTTC.

The V gene is TRBV7-2, the J gene TRBJ2-5; TRBD2 agrees at 7 bases. This CDR3 contains 15 residues. CDR1 is SGHTA and CDR2 is FQGNSA in the germline V gene. V lost 8 bases to trimming and J lost 2 bases; unmatched junction nucleotides: 11. This CDR3 is CASCPGGLYQETQYF. The CDR3, as DNA: TGTGCCAGCTGCCCTGGGGGACTATATCAAGAGACCCAGTACTTC. The full variable domain, completed using reference TRBV7-2 and TRBJ2-5, is GAGVSQSPSNKVTEKGKDVELRCDPISGHTALYWYRQSLGQGLEFLIYFQGNSAPDKSGLPSDRFSAERTGGSVSTLTIQRTQQEDSAVYLCASCPGGLYQETQYFGPGTRLLVL.

This clonotype has more than one count but fewer than ten. The chain uses TRBV4-3 and TRBJ2-1; D not certain. V was pared by 0 bases and J by 4 bases, with 13 bases between. The CDR3 runs 16 residues. CDR1 is LGHNA, CDR2 YSLEER, per germline. CDR3 nucleotide sequence: TGCGCCAGCAGCCAAGATTATGTCGCCTTTTACAATGAGCAGTTCTTC. Translation gives CASSQDYVAFYNEQFF.